This T cell receptor (beta chain) was observed in a study of T-cell reconstitution after alpha-beta-depleted transplantation in children (dated by TCRdb to 2016 to 2017). Notes on the research overall: Using TCR repertoire profiling, the study followed T-cell immune reconstitution in a quantitative way in children after TCRalphabeta/CD19-depleted allogeneic hematopoietic cell transplantation.

From a lookup of the germline V gene, CDR1 and CDR2 are WSHSY and SAAADI. V and J are truncated by 0 bases and 0 bases respectively, leaving an intervening sequence of 12 bases. The CDR3 contains 17 residues, cysteine and phenylalanine counted. The read is trimmed to its CDR3 DNA, 51 bases read in frame from base 1. Note on this clonotype: Its antigen is currently not known. Base-call qualities are not available, and no considerably larger clone is one nucleotide away.

The library was produced with PCR. Sequencing took place on an Illumina HiSeq 2500. To normalize quantification of the TCRbeta repertoire, the TCR libraries were built with molecular barcoding that relied on unique molecular identifiers. In TCRdb, the public reads were trimmed at Q25 with fastp and aligned with MiXCR, with productive beta chains retained. Each CDR3 protein gets just one entry, which takes the most common genes and DNA from the rows behind it. The table for this sample lists over 200,000 distinct CDR3 sequences; approximately 9.5% of them were counted only once. In total, the top ten clones hold around 6% of the sample.

This TCR was sampled from a human donor who donated a stem cell graft to a child with acute lymphoblastic leukemia. The sample consisted of PBMCs from the stem cell graft donor, taken from the stem cell graft. The chain is assembled from TRBV10-2 and TRBJ1-3; the D gene identity is not certain. The CDR3 here reads CASSESPTELSGNTIYF. In nucleotides, the sequence is TGCGCCAGCAGTGAGTCCCCCACAGAACTCTCTGGAAACACCATATATTTT.